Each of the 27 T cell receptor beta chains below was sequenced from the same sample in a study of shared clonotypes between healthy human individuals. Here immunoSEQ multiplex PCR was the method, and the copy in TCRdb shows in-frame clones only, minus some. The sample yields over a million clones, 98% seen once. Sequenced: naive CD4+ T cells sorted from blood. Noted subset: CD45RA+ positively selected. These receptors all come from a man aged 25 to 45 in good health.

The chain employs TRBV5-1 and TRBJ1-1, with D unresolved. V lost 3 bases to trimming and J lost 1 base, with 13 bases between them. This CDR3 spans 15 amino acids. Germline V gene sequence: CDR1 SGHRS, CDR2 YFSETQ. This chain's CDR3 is CASSSRPQKNTEAFF. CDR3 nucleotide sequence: TGCGCCAGCAGCTCCCGGCCACAGAAGAACACTGAAGCTTTCTTT.

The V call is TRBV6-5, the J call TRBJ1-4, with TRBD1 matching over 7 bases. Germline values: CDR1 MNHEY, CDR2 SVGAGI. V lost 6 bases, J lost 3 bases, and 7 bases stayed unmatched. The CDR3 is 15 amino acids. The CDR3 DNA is TGTGCCAGCAGGCAACAGGGGAGCCCTAATGAAAAACTGTTTTTT. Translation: CASRQQGSPNEKLFF.

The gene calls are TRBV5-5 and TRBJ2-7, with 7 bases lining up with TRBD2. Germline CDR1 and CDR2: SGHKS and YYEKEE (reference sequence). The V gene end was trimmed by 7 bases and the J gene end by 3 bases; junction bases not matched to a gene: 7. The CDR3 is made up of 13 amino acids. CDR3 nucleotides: TGTGCCAGCTACTTGCCGGGGGGCTACGAGCAGTACTTC. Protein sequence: CASYLPGGYEQYF.

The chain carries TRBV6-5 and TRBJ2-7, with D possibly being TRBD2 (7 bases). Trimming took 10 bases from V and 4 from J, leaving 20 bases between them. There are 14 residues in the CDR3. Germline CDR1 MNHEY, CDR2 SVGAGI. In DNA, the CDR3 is TGTGCCACCCTAAATACGGGGGGCTATTACGAGCAGTACTTC. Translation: CATLNTGGYYEQYF.

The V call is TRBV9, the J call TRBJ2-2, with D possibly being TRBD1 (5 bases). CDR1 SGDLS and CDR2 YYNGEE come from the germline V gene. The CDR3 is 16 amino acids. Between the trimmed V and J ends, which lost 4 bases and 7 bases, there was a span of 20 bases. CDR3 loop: CASSTGPRLRGGELFF. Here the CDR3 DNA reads TGTGCCAGCAGCACAGGACCGAGACTTCGCGGCGGGGAGCTGTTTTTT.

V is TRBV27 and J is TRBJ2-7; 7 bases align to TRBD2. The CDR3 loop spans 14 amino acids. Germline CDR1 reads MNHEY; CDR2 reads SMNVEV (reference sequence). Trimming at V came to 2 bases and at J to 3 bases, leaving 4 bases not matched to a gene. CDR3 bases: TGTGCCAGCAGTTTAAAGGGCGGGGGCTACGAGCAGTACTTC. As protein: CASSLKGGGYEQYF.

The CDR3: CASSYSRGRDGHEQFF. For the CDR3, the DNA is TGTGCCAGCAGTTACTCTCGGGGCAGGGATGGGCATGAGCAGTTCTTC. The chain uses TRBV6-5 and TRBJ2-1, with D perhaps being TRBD1 or TRBD2 (5 bases each). V was shortened by 0 bases and J by 8 bases, with 17 bases between the two germline ends. Germline loops: CDR1 MNHEY, CDR2 SVGAGI. This CDR3 is built from 16 residues.

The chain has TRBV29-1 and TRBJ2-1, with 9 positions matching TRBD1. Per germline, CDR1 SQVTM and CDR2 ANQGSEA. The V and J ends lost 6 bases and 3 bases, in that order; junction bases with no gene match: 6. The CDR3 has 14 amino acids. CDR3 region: CSVDRTGVYNEQFF. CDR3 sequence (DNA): TGCAGCGTCGATAGGACAGGGGTCTACAATGAGCAGTTCTTC.

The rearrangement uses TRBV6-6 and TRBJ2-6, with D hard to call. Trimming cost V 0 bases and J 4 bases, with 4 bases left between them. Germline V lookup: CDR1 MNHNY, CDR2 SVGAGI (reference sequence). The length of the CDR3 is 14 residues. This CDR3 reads CASSYSEGANVLTF. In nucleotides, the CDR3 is TGTGCCAGCAGTTACTCAGAGGGGGCCAACGTCCTGACTTTC.

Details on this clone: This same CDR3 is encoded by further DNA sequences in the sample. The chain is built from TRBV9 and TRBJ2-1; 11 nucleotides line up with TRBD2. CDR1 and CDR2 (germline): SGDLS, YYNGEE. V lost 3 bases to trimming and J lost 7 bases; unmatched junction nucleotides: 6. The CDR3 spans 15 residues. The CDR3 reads CASSATSGSGNEQFF. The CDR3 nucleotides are TGTGCCAGCAGCGCAACTAGCGGGAGTGGAAATGAGCAGTTCTTC.

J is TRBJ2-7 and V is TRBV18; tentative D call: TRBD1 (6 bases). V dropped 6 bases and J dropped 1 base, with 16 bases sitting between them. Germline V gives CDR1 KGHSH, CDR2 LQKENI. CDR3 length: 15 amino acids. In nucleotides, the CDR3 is TGTGCCAGCTCTTCGACAGGAGCCCATTCCTACGAGCAGTACTTC. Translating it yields CASSSTGAHSYEQYF.

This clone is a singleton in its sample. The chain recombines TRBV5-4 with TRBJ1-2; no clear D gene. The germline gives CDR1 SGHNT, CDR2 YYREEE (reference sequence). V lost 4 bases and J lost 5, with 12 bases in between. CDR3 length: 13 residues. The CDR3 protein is CASSETTAYGYTF. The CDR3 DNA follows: TGTGCCAGCAGCGAGACTACAGCGTATGGCTACACCTTC.

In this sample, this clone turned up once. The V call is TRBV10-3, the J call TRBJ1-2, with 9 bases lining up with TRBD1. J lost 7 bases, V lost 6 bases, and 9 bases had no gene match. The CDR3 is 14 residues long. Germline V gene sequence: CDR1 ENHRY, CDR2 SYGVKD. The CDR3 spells CAISFGTGLVGYTF. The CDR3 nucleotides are TGTGCCATCAGCTTTGGGACAGGGCTCGTTGGCTACACCTTC.

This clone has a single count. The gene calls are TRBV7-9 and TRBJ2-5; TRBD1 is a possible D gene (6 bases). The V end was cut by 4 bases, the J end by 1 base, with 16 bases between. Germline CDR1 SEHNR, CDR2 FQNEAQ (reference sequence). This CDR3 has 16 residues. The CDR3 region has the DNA TGTGCCAGCAGCTCCGGGACACTCACCTTCCAAGAGACCCAGTACTTC. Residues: CASSSGTLTFQETQYF.

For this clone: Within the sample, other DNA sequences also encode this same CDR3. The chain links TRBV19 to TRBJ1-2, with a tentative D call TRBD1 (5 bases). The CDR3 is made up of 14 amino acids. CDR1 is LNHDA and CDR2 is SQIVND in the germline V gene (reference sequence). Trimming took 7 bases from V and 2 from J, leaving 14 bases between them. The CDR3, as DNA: TGTGCCAGTACTGGGACGGTCCCAAACTATGGCTACACCTTC. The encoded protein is CASTGTVPNYGYTF.

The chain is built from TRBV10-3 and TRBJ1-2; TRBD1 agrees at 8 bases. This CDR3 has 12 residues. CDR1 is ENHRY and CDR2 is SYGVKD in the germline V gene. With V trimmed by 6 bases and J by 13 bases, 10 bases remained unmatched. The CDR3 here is CAISAGTGSATF. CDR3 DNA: TGTGCCATCAGCGCCGGGACAGGCAGCGCCACCTTC.

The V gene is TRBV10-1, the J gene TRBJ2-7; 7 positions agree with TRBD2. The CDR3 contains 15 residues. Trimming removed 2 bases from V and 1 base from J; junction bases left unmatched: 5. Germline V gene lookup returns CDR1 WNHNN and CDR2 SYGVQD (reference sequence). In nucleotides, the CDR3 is TGCGCCAGCAGTGAGACGGGAGGTTCATCCTACGAGCAGTACTTC. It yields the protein CASSETGGSSYEQYF.

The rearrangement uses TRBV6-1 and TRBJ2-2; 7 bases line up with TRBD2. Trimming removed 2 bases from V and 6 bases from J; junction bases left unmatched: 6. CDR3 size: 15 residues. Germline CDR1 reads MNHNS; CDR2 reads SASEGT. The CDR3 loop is CASSEPSGVAGELFF. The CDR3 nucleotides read TGTGCCAGCAGTGAACCGAGCGGGGTGGCCGGGGAGCTGTTTTTT.

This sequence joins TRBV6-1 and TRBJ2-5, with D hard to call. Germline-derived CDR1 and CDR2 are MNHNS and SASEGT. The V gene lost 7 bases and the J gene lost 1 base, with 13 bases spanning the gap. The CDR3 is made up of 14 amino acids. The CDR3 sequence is CASKTIRAQETQYF. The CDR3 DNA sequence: TGTGCCAGCAAGACCATAAGGGCCCAAGAGACCCAGTACTTC.

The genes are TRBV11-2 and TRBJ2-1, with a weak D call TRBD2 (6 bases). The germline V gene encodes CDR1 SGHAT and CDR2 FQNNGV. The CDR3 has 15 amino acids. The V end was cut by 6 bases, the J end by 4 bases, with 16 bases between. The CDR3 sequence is CASRTSRGFYNEQFF. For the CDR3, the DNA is TGTGCCAGCAGGACCAGCCGGGGGTTTTACAATGAGCAGTTCTTC.

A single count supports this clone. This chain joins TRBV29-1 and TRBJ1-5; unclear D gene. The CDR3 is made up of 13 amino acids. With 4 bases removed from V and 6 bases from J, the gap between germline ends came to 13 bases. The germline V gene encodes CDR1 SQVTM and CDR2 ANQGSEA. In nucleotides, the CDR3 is TGCAGCGTTGTTCAGGATACGGCTCAGCCCCAGCATTTT. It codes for CSVVQDTAQPQHF.

The CDR3 protein is CASSLLGATGNTEAFF. The CDR3 DNA reads TGTGCCAGCAGTCTTCTGGGGGCAACAGGGAACACTGAAGCTTTCTTT. The chain recombines TRBV28 with TRBJ1-1; maybe TRBD1 (6 bases). This CDR3 has 16 residues. Germline V lookup: CDR1 MDHEN, CDR2 SYDVKM. V was trimmed by 5 bases and J by 1 base, leaving 17 bases between them.

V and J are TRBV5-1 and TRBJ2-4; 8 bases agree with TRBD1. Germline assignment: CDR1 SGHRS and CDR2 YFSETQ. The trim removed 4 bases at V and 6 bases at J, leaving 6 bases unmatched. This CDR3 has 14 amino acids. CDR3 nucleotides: TGCGCCAGCAGCCCACGACAGGGGTCAAACATTCAGTACTTC. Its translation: CASSPRQGSNIQYF.

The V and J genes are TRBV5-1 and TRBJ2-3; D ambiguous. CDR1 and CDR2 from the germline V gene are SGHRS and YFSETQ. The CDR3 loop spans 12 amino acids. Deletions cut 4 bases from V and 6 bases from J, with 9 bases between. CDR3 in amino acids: CASSGTGDTQYF. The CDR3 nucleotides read TGCGCCAGCAGCGGCACGGGTGATACGCAGTATTTT. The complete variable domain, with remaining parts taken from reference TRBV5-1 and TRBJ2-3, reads KAGVTQTPRYLIKTRGQQVTLSCSPISGHRSVSWYQQTPGQGLQFLFEYFSETQRNKGNFPGRFSGRQFSNSRSEMNVSTLELGDSALYLCASSGTGDTQYFGPGTRLTVL.

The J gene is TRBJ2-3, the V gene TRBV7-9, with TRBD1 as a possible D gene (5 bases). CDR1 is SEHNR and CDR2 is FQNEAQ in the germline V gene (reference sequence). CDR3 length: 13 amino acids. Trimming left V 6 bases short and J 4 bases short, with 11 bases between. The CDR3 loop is CASRFKGSDTQYF. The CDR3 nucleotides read TGTGCCAGCAGATTTAAGGGGTCAGATACGCAGTATTTT. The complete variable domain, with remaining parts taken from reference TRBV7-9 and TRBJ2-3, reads DTGVSQNPRHKITKRGQNVTFRCDPISEHNRLYWYRQTLGQGPEFLTYFQNEAQLEKSRLLSDRFSAERPKGSFSTLEIQRTEQGDSAMYLCASRFKGSDTQYFGPGTRLTVL.

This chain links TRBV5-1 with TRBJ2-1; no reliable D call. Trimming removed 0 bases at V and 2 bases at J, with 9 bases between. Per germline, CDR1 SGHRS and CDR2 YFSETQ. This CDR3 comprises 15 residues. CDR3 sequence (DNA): TGCGCCAGCAGCTTGGAGGCAGTTCCCTACAATGAGCAGTTCTTC. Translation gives CASSLEAVPYNEQFF.

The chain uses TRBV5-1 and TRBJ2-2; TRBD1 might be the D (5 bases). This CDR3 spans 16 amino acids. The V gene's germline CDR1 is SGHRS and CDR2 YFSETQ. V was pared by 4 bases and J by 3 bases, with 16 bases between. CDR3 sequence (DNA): TGCGCCAGCAGCCCAGGGATCTCGTTCGACACCGGGGAGCTGTTTTTT. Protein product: CASSPGISFDTGELFF.